This T cell receptor beta chain stems from a study of blood T cell repertoires in COVID-19. Study context: Acute-phase and convalescent COVID-19 samples originated in the United States, Italy and Spain. In each case, the material was cDNA or gDNA derived from T cells, B-cell-depleted T cells, or PBMCs.

V shed 7 bases, J shed 1 base, and the junction held 4 bases outside the gene matches. The CDR3 extends over 15 amino acids. CDR1 is LNHDA, CDR2 SQIVND, per germline (reference sequence). In the original workflow: Scientists estimated how many nucleated cells there were by amplifying reference gene primers. Sequencing was performed with immunoSEQ multiplex PCR; in TCRdb, only in-frame clones are kept and a portion is missing. The D gene and trimming were derived from the DNA, and the V and J assignments and clone size from that table. This table holds 63,000 or so clones, about three quarters found once. This clone was counted a few times.

This sequence joins TRBV19 and TRBJ2-3; 11 nucleotides match TRBD1. The TCR sequence derives from a human donor in a cohort sampled during active COVID-19. The sequenced sample consisted of peripheral blood. The DNA for the CDR3 is TGTGCCAGTACCCCGGGACAGGGGGGCACAGATACGCAGTATTTT. It yields the protein CASTPGQGGTDTQYF.